This T cell receptor (beta chain) came from a study of T cell responses to AZD1222 COVID-19 vaccine (dated by TCRdb to 2020 to 2023). At the level of the whole study: AZD1222 recipients whose second dose came at about 4 weeks and those whose second dose came at about 12 weeks were combined into one group, since spike-specific TCR depth and breadth did not differ between the two schedules. Trial participants were enrolled by age into subgroups of 18-55, 56-69 and 70-plus years, and approximately 150, 30 and 60 TCR-sequenced participants, respectively, were included in these subgroups. TCR sequencing was performed for 230 to 250 trial participants, of whom about 200 were given two doses of AZD1222 and around 25 were given two doses of MenACWY control vaccine.

The CDR3 regions of human TCRbeta chains were analyzed by immunosequencing. As for the original processing: Repertoire TCRs were checked for matches against a reference library of SARS-CoV-2-specific TCRs that had been generated using the MIRA antigen-specificity platform. Breadth meant the fraction of unique TCRs that were SARS-CoV-2-associated, whereas depth meant the fraction of total T cells that were SARS-CoV-2-associated. Using the MIRA data, each spike-specific TCR was assigned both to the spike region to which the TCR was reactive and to a CD4 or CD8 class. Log10-transformed breadth and depth values were compared by one-way ANOVA with Sidak's multiple comparisons tests. TCRdb holds this immuneACCESS table with in-frame rearrangements only. Some clones are missing; in checked studies, unresolved V genes explain under half, and the rest has no known cause. The V and J calls and the clone size are those of that table, but D and trimming were determined from the DNA. Recorded for this sample are 65,000 to 90,000 clones; roughly nine tenths of them occurred a single time. The ten largest make up roughly 7.7% of the sample.

This specimen's time point label, interpreted: baseline before first vaccination. Samples from vaccinated people were obtained from the UK trials COV001 and COV002, which included a single-blind randomized controlled phase 2/3 trial of AZD1222 (ChAdOx1 nCoV-19) in healthy adults. For TCRbeta chain sequencing, PBMC samples were collected from trial participants at day 0 and at day 28 after the second dose. In regard to this clone: The target of this receptor is not known. Qualities for individual bases were not recorded, and no much larger clone is one base off.

The paper as a whole reports these results and caveats: The 56-69-year group was small, and its depth increase did not reach significance, likely because of low power. No day 14 peak-response samples were available, so repertoires were characterized only after the peak T cell response. CD4 TCRs associated with the vaccine covered the entire spike protein, and the dominant responses were in regions 160-218 and 743-854. Reportedly, almost half of the unique spike-specific TCRs recognized epitopes lying outside the regions that are mutated in the B.1.351 and B.1.1.7 variants. Participants were mostly white British and included more females than males, and it was suggested by the authors that clonal diversity may have been underestimated. Conclusions about previously exposed vaccinees are limited because only a handful of AZD1222 recipients were SARS-CoV-2 seropositive at baseline. Spike-specific TCR breadth and depth rose significantly after two AZD1222 doses compared with day 0 and with MenACWY recipients.

This clonotype was obtained from an adult in good health. The sample here was peripheral blood, taken on day 0 of AZD1222 vaccination.

The CDR3 is CASSPVRALNSGNTIYF. DNA sequence: TGTGCCAGCAGCCCCGTTCGGGCACTTAACTCTGGAAACACCATATATTTT. The chain is made from TRBV7-9 and TRBJ1-3, with no D gene named confidently. The junction shows trimming of 5 bases on V and 0 bases on J, plus 17 bases between the germline ends. Based on the germline V gene (reference sequence), the CDR1 and CDR2 sequences are SEHNR and FQNEAQ. From cysteine to phenylalanine, the CDR3 is 17 amino acids long. Solely the CDR3 DNA is kept, with 51 bases framed from the first base.